The 10 T cell receptor beta chains given below trace back to one sample, sequenced in a study of blood T cell repertoires in COVID-19. The protocol was immunoSEQ multiplex PCR, while the TCRdb copy is restricted to in-frame clones and leaves out a portion. The sample shows over 150,000 clones, around 85% of them seen only once. Sequenced: PBMCs or T cells enriched from blood (not recorded which). The origin of the receptors is a man in his forties who had recovered from COVID-19.

This chain connects TRBV9 to TRBJ2-2; TRBD2 agrees at 12 bases. The CDR3 has 16 residues. Unmatched junction bases numbered 2, after V lost 2 bases and J lost 3 bases. From germline, CDR1 is SGDLS and CDR2 YYNGEE. The CDR3 nucleotides read TGTGCCAGCAGCGTCAGACTAGCGGGAGACACCGGGGAGCTGTTTTTT. Translating gives CASSVRLAGDTGELFF.

This clone was seen a single time. This rearrangement joins TRBV10-3 to TRBJ1-2; 9 bases map to TRBD1. CDR1 ENHRY and CDR2 SYGVKD come from the germline V gene. J lost 7 bases, V lost 6 bases, and 6 bases had no gene match. The CDR3 is 13 residues long. CDR3 sequence: CAISTGGSGGYTF. Written as DNA, the CDR3 is TGTGCCATCAGCACAGGGGGCTCTGGTGGCTACACCTTC.

CDR3 residues: CASSLDRGLRKSSYNSPLHF. CDR3 DNA sequence: TGTGCCAGCAGTCTAGACAGGGGGCTTCGAAAAAGCTCCTATAATTCACCCCTCCACTTT. This sequence joins TRBV2 and TRBJ1-6; 10 bases fit TRBD1. The CDR3 is 20 residues long. With V trimmed by 5 bases and J by 0 bases, 13 bases remained unmatched. In germline, CDR1 is SNHLY, CDR2 FYNNEI.

The V and J genes are TRBV28 and TRBJ2-1, with a tentative D call TRBD2 (7 bases). The ends were cut back, 7 bases at V and 6 bases at J, with 19 bases in the middle. The CDR3 totals 15 residues. CDR1 and CDR2 from the germline V gene are MDHEN and SYDVKM. The chain's CDR3 is CASTQGQGGSNEQFF. For the CDR3, the DNA is TGTGCCAGCACTCAGGGGCAGGGAGGGAGCAATGAGCAGTTCTTC.

This clone came up a few times. The V and J genes are TRBV6-4 and TRBJ2-2; D is uncertain. The CDR3 extends over 15 amino acids. In germline, CDR1 is MRHNA, CDR2 SNTAGT. Trimming took 3 bases from V and 8 from J, leaving 16 bases between them. CDR3 residues: CASSDGTTEVGELFF. In DNA, the CDR3 is TGTGCCAGCAGTGATGGCACGACCGAGGTTGGGGAGCTGTTTTTT.

This clone was seen only a few times. The V and J genes are TRBV6-1 and TRBJ1-4, with D tentatively TRBD1 (5 bases). V lost 2 bases, J lost 7 bases, and 14 bases lay in between. The CDR3 has 15 amino acids. Germline values: CDR1 MNHNS, CDR2 SASEGT. CDR3 residues: CASSEFAGRPEKLFF. CDR3 coding DNA: TGTGCCAGCAGTGAATTCGCGGGGCGCCCTGAAAAACTGTTTTTT.

This clone was observed once. Other DNA sequences in the same sample also yield this CDR3. The rearrangement links TRBV6-5 to TRBJ1-2, with D unresolved. The germline gives CDR1 MNHEY, CDR2 SVGAGI. V dropped 6 bases and J dropped 2 bases, with 7 bases sitting between them. CDR3 length: 12 residues. The DNA for the CDR3 is TGTGCCAGCAGACCGGGAAACTATGGCTACACCTTC. Amino acid sequence: CASRPGNYGYTF.

The chain employs TRBV7-8 and TRBJ2-5, with 10 bases aligning to TRBD2. The germline V gene has CDR1 SGHVS and CDR2 FQNEAQ. This CDR3 comprises 15 residues. Trimming cost V 7 bases and J 4 bases; bases outside gene matches: 9. CDR3 in DNA: TGTGCCAGCATCCGCTCGGGACTAGCGAGAGAGACCCAGTACTTC. Translating it yields CASIRSGLARETQYF.

This clone was observed a few times. The chain recombines TRBV3-1 (or the pseudogene TRBV3-2) with TRBJ2-5; possible D gene TRBD1, 5 bases. CDR3 size: 14 residues. The V end lost 3 bases, the J end lost 9 bases, and 17 bases lay between the germline ends. Germline-derived CDR1 and CDR2 are LGHDT and YNNKEL (reference sequence). CDR3 sequence (DNA): TGTGCCAGCAGCCAGAGACAGCCCGTAGTGGCCCAGTACTTC. Translating gives CASSQRQPVVAQYF.

CDR3 nucleotides: TGTGCCCTGGGACAGGGGATCTACAATGAGCAGTTCTTC. Its protein product is CALGQGIYNEQFF. The chain recombines TRBV28 with TRBJ2-1; 10 bases are a match to TRBD1. Germline V gene sequence: CDR1 MDHEN, CDR2 SYDVKM. Unmatched junction bases numbered 4, after V lost 11 bases and J lost 3 bases. CDR3 length equals 13 residues.